This TCR beta chain was identified in a study of T-cell memory formation after mild COVID-19. Comment on this clonotype: Its antigen is not known.

This CDR3 spans 15 amino acids. The V end was cut by 4 bases, the J end by 0 bases, with 13 bases between. Germline assignment: CDR1 SGDLS and CDR2 YYNGEE. cDNA libraries for TCR alpha and TCR beta, carrying sample barcodes and UMIs, came from 5'RACE with constant-segment primers. TCRdb redid the calling of the 5' RACE reads with MiXCR, one entry per CDR3 protein. The top ten hold roughly 13% of the sample, which has hundreds of thousands of distinct CDR3 sequences, 28% seen once. Study-level findings and limits: Clones contracting across day 15 to 85 had a balanced CD4/CD8 profile; later expanding clones leaned CD4+. CD8+ contracting clones occupied EMRA, while CD4+ ones occupied mainly CM and EM. The pre-infection memory compartment contained some responding clones, suggesting cross-reactive memory joined.

The V call is TRBV9, the J call TRBJ1-1, with D tentatively TRBD1 (5 bases). This sequence was found in an adult woman who had mild COVID-19 (a few samples of this study predate the infection). Cell type and time point are not known. Sequencing was done on a sample of PBMCs or a T cell subset sorted from them (not recorded which). The CDR3 loop reads CASSHAGLLNTEAFF. CDR3 nucleotide sequence: TGTGCCAGCAGCCACGCGGGACTTTTGAACACTGAAGCTTTCTTT.